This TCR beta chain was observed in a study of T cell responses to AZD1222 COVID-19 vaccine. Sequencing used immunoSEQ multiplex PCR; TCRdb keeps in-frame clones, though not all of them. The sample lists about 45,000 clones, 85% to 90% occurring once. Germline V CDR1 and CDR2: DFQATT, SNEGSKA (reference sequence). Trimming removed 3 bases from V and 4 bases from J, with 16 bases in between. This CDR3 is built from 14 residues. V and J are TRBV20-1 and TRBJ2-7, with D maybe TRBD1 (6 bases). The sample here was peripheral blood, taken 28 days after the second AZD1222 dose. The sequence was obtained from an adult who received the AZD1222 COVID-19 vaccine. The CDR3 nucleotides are TGCAGTGCTAGTGAAACAGGGATAGGGTACGAGCAGTACTTC. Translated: CSASETGIGYEQYF.